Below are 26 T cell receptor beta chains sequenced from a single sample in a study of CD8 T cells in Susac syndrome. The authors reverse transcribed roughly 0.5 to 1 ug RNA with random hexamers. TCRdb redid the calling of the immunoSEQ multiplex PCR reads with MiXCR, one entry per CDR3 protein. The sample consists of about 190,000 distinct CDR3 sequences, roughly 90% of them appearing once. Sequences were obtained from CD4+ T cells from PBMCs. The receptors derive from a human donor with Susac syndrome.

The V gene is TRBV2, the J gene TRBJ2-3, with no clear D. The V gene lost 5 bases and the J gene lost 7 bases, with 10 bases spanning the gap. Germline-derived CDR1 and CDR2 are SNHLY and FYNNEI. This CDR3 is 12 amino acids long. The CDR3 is CASSPEIYTQYF. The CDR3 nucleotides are TGTGCCAGCAGTCCCGAGATCTATACGCAGTATTTT.

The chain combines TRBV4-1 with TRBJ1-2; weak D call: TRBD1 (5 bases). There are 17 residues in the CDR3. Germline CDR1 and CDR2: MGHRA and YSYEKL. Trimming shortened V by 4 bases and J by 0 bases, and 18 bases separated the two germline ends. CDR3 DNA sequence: TGCGCCAGCAGCCGAGGAGTCGGGGCTAGACCTAACTATGGCTACACCTTC. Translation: CASSRGVGARPNYGYTF.

CDR3 loop: CASSPRTSGGSTDTQYF. As DNA, the CDR3 is TGCGCCAGCAGCCCTCGGACTAGCGGGGGTAGCACAGATACGCAGTATTTT. The chain is built from TRBV4-1 and TRBJ2-3, with 13 nucleotides matching TRBD2. The CDR3 totals 17 residues. Germline lookup yields CDR1 MGHRA and CDR2 YSYEKL. V shed 4 bases, J shed 0 bases, and the junction held 4 bases outside the gene matches.

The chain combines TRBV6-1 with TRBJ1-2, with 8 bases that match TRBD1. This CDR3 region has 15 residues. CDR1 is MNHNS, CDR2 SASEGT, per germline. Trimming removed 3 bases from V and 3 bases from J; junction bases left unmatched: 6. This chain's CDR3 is CASSDFGDRYYGYTF. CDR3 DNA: TGTGCCAGCAGTGATTTCGGGGACAGGTACTATGGCTACACCTTC.

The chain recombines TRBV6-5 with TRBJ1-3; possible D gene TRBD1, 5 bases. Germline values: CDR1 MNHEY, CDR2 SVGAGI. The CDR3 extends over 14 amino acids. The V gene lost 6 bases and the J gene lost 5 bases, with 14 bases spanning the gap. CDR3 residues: CASSSDRGRNTIYF. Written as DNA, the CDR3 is TGTGCCAGCAGCTCAGACAGAGGTAGAAACACCATATATTTT.

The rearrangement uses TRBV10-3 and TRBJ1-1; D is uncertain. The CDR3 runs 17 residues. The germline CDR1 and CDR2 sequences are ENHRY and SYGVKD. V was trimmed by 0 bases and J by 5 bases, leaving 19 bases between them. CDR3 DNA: TGTGCCATCAGTGAGTCCTTAGATCCGGGAAGGAGAACTGAAGCTTTCTTT. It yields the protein CAISESLDPGRRTEAFF.

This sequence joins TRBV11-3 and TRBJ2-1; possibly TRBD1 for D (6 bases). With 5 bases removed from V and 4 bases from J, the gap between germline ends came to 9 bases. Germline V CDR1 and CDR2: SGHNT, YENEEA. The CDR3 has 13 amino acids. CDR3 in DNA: TGTGCCAGCAGCAAGACAGGATACAATGAGCAGTTCTTC. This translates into CASSKTGYNEQFF.

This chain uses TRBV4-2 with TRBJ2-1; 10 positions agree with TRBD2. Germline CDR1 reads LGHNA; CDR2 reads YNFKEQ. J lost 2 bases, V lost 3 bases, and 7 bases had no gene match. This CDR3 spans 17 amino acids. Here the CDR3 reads CASSQRAGGLAYNEQFF. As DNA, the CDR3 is TGTGCCAGCAGCCAGAGAGCGGGGGGGCTCGCCTACAATGAGCAGTTCTTC.

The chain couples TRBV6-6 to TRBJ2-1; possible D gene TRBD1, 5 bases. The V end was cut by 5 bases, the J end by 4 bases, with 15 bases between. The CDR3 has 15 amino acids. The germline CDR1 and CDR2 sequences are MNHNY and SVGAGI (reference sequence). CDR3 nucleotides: TGTGCCAGCAGTATGGGGCCTAGGCGATACAATGAGCAGTTCTTC. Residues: CASSMGPRRYNEQFF.

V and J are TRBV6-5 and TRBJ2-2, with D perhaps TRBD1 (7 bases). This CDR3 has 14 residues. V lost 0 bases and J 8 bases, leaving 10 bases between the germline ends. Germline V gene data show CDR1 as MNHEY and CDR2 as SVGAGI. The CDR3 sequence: CASSYSRGQGELFF. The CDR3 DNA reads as TGTGCCAGCAGTTACTCGCGGGGACAGGGGGAGCTGTTTTTT.

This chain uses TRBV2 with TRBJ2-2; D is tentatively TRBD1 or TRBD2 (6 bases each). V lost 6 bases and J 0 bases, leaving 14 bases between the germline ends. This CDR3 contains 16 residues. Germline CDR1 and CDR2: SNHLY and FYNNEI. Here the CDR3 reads CASSRTGTSNTGELFF. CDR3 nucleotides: TGTGCCAGCAGCCGAACAGGGACTTCGAACACCGGGGAGCTGTTTTTT.

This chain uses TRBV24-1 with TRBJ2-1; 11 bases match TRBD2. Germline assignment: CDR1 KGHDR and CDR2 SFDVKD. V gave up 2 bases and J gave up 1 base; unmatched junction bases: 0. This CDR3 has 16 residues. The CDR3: CATSDSSGRSYNEQFF. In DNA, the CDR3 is TGTGCCACCAGTGATTCTAGCGGGAGGTCCTACAATGAGCAGTTCTTC.

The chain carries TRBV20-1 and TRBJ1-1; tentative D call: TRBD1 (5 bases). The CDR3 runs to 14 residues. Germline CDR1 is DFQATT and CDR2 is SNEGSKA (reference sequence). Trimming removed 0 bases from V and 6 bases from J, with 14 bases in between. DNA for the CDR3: TGCAGTGCTAGAGATGCAGGGCTCAGTCCTGAAGCTTTCTTT. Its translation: CSARDAGLSPEAFF.

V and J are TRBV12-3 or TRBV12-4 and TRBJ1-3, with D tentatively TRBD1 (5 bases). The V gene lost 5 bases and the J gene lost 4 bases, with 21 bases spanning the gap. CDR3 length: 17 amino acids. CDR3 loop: CASSPPQSGMAGNTIYF. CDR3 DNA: TGTGCCAGCAGTCCCCCTCAATCAGGGATGGCAGGAAACACCATATATTTT.

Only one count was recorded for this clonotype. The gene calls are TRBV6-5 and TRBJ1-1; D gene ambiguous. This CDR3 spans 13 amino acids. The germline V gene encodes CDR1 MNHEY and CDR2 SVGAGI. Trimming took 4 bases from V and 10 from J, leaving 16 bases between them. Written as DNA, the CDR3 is TGTGCCAGCAGTTCCCCGCAGACGCAAGGAGCTTTCTTT. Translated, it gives CASSSPQTQGAFF.

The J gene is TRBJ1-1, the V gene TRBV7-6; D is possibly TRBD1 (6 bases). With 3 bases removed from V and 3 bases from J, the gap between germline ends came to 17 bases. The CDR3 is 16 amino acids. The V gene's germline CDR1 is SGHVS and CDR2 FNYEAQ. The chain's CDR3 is CASSFPIYTGYTEAFF. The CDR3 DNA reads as TGTGCCAGCAGCTTCCCAATCTACACAGGGTACACTGAAGCTTTCTTT.

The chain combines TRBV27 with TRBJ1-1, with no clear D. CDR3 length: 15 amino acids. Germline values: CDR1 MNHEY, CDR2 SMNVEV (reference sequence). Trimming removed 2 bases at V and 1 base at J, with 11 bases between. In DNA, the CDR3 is TGTGCCAGCAGTTTAAGGGCGGTAGGGAACACTGAAGCTTTCTTT. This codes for CASSLRAVGNTEAFF.

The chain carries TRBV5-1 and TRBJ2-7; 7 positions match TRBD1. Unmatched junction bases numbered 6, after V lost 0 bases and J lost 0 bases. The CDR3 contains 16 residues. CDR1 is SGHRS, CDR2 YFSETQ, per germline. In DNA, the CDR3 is TGCGCCAGCAGCTTGGGAGGGGGCTACGACTCCTACGAGCAGTACTTC. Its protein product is CASSLGGGYDSYEQYF.

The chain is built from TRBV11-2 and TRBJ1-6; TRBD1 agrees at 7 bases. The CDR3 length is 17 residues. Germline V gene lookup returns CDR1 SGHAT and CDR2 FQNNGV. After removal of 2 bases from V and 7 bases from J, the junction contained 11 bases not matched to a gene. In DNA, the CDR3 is TGTGCCAGCAGCTTACAGCCGGGACAGTCGCTCAATTCACCCCTCCACTTT. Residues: CASSLQPGQSLNSPLHF.

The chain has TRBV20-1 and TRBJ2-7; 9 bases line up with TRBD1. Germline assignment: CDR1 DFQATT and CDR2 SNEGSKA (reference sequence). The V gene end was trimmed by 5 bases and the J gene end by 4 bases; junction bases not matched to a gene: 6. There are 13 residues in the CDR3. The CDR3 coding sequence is TGCAGTGCTTCCGGGACAGGGACTTACGAGCAGTACTTC. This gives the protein CSASGTGTYEQYF.

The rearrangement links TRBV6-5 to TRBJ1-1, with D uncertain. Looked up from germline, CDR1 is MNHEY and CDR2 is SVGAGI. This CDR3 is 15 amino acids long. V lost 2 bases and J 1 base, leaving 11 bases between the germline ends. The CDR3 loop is CASSYRALPNTEAFF. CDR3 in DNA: TGTGCCAGCAGTTACCGGGCACTCCCGAACACTGAAGCTTTCTTT.

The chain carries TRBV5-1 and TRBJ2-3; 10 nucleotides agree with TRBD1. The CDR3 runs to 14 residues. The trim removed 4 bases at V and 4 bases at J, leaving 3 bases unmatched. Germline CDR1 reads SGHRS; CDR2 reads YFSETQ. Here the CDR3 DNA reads TGCGCCAGCAGCGACAGGGGGCATTCAGATACGCAGTATTTT. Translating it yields CASSDRGHSDTQYF.

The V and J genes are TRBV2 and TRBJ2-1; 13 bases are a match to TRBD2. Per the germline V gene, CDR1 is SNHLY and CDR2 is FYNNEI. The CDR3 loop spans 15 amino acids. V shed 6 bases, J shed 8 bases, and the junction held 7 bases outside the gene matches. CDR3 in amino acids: CASRTGLAGLDEQFF. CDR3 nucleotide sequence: TGTGCCAGCAGAACGGGACTAGCGGGATTGGATGAGCAGTTCTTC.

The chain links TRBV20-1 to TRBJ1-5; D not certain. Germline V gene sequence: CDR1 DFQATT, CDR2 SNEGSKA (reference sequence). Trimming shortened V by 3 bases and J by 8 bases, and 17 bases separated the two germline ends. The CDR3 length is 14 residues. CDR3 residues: CSASSRREREPQHF. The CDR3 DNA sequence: TGCAGTGCTAGTAGTAGGAGGGAACGTGAGCCCCAGCATTTT.

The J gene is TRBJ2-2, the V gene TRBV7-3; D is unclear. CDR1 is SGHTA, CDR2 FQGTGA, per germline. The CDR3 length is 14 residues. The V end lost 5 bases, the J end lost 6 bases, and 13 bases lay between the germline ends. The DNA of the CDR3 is TGTGCCAGCAGCCTCAGACCCGCCGCCGGGGAGCTGTTTTTT. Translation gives CASSLRPAAGELFF.

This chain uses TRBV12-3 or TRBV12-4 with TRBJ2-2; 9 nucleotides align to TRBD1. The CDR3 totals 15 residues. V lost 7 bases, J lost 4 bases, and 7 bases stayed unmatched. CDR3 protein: CASITGGAGTGELFF. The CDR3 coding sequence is TGTGCCAGCATTACAGGGGGCGCGGGCACCGGGGAGCTGTTTTTT.